This T cell receptor (beta chain) is from a study of blood T cell repertoires in COVID-19. About the research overall: Both acute and convalescent COVID-19 samples were obtained from the United States, Italy and Spain.

Germline-derived CDR1 and CDR2 are MNHEY and SMNVEV (reference sequence). V lost 2 bases and J 0 bases, leaving 8 bases between the germline ends. CDR3 length: 14 amino acids. In the original processing: Scientists estimated how many nucleated cells there were by amplifying reference gene primers. Here immunoSEQ multiplex PCR was the method, and the copy in TCRdb shows in-frame clones only, minus some. The V and J calls and the clone size are those of that table, but D and trimming were determined from the DNA. The repertoire has around 60,000 clones, roughly 84% of them found once; the top ten carry around 16%.

Sequencing was carried out using peripheral blood. This chain joins TRBV27 and TRBJ2-7, with a weak D call TRBD2 (5 bases). This clonotype was obtained from a man in his sixties with COVID-19, enrolled during active disease. As DNA, the CDR3 is TGTGCCAGCAGTTTAGCCGGACTCTCCTACGAGCAGTACTTC. Protein sequence: CASSLAGLSYEQYF.